This T cell receptor beta chain was sequenced for a study of cytomegalovirus exposure and HLA in healthy donors. It was with 60 Vbeta and 13 Jbeta primers that the PCR ran. TCRdb's copy holds only in-frame clones and misses some; the assay was immunoSEQ multiplex PCR. The sample contains some 190,000 clones, around 80% of which appear only once. Sample: PBMCs. This clonotype was obtained from a man aged 18 to 29 in good health and CMV-seronegative.

This CDR3 reads CASSDRDRVKNGYTF. The DNA of the CDR3 is TGTGCCAGCAGTGACAGGGACAGGGTAAAAAATGGCTACACCTTC. V gene TRBV6-4 combines with J gene TRBJ1-2; 9 nucleotides match TRBD1. Germline CDR1 is MRHNA and CDR2 is SNTAGT. Trimming removed 2 bases from V and 6 bases from J; junction bases left unmatched: 7. This CDR3 region has 15 residues.